Below are 29 T cell receptor beta chains sequenced from a single sample in a study of T cell responses to AZD1222 COVID-19 vaccine. The protocol was immunoSEQ multiplex PCR, while the TCRdb copy is restricted to in-frame clones and leaves out a portion. The table records fewer than 100,000 clones, about 83% of them present only once. The material was peripheral blood, obtained 28 days after the second AZD1222 dose. The receptor set was obtained from an adult who received the AZD1222 COVID-19 vaccine.

This clone was detected a few times. This rearrangement joins TRBV12-5 to TRBJ2-3, with D possibly TRBD1 on 5 matching bases. V was shortened by 1 base and J by 3 bases, with 5 bases between the two germline ends. CDR3 length: 13 amino acids. Germline loops: CDR1 LGHNT, CDR2 FRNRAP. CDR3 loop: CASGLEGTDTQYF. The CDR3, as DNA: TGTGCTAGTGGTTTGGAGGGGACAGATACGCAGTATTTT.

This clone was seen a single time. The chain employs TRBV6-1 and TRBJ1-2; TRBD1 is a possible D gene (5 bases). The CDR3 has 15 amino acids. V lost 3 bases and J lost 6, with 17 bases in between. Germline CDR1 reads MNHNS; CDR2 reads SASEGT. CDR3 sequence reads: CASSDRATEDHGYTF. Here the CDR3 DNA reads TGTGCCAGCAGTGACAGGGCGACAGAAGACCATGGCTACACCTTC.

The rearrangement links TRBV5-5 to TRBJ2-5, with 12 bases lining up with TRBD2. The CDR3 is 16 amino acids. Germline V gene lookup returns CDR1 SGHKS and CDR2 YYEKEE (reference sequence). Trimming took 4 bases from V and 5 from J; bases not matched to a gene: 9. The CDR3 nucleotides are TGTGCCAGCAGCAGGGTTCCTAGCGGGGGGGTTGAGACCCAGTACTTC. Amino acids: CASSRVPSGGVETQYF.

This chain uses TRBV2 with TRBJ2-6, with D perhaps being TRBD1 or TRBD2 (7 bases each). Between the trimmed V and J ends, which lost 3 bases and 6 bases, there was a span of 18 bases. The germline V gene encodes CDR1 SNHLY and CDR2 FYNNEI. The CDR3 has 17 residues. The CDR3 protein is CASSEIQGTTLANVLTF. CDR3 bases: TGTGCCAGCAGTGAGATACAGGGGACTACTCTGGCCAACGTCCTGACTTTC.

The J gene is TRBJ2-3, the V gene TRBV5-1, with TRBD2 identical over 9 bases. The CDR3 has 16 amino acids. The germline CDR1 and CDR2 sequences are SGHRS and YFSETQ. Trimming took 2 bases from V and 4 from J; bases not matched to a gene: 8. The DNA of the CDR3 is TGCGCCAGCAGCTTTGCCGGGACTAGCATCTCAGATACGCAGTATTTT. Protein: CASSFAGTSISDTQYF.

The sample holds a few counts of this clone. V is TRBV18 and J is TRBJ2-3; D gene ambiguous. The CDR3 is 17 residues long. In germline, CDR1 is KGHSH, CDR2 LQKENI. V was shortened by 0 bases and J by 2 bases, with 15 bases between the two germline ends. The DNA of the CDR3 is TGTGCCAGCTCACCACCTCGTACGGTGGGGAACACAGATACGCAGTATTTT. This translates into CASSPPRTVGNTDTQYF.

The V gene is TRBV28, the J gene TRBJ2-7; TRBD2 matches at 10 bases. Trimming at V came to 6 bases and at J to 4 bases, leaving 15 bases not matched to a gene. CDR3 length: 17 residues. Germline CDR1 reads MDHEN; CDR2 reads SYDVKM. The CDR3 coding sequence is TGTGCCAGCAGCTCCTCTGGGGAACTAGCGGGGATTTACGAGCAGTACTTC. Its translation: CASSSSGELAGIYEQYF. Full variable domain (rest looked up from reference TRBV28 and TRBJ2-7): DVKVTQSSRYLVKRTGEKVFLECVQDMDHENMFWYRQDPGLGLRLIYFSYDVKMKEKGDIPEGYSVSREKKERFSLILESASTNQTSMYLCASSSSGELAGIYEQYFGPGTRLTVT.

The chain carries TRBV27 and TRBJ1-5, with D perhaps matching TRBD1 (5 bases). Germline CDR1 reads MNHEY; CDR2 reads SMNVEV (reference sequence). Deletions cut 4 bases from V and 2 bases from J, with 15 bases between. CDR3 size: 16 residues. In DNA form, the CDR3 reads TGTGCCAGCAGTTGGTCCGGGACGGGGGGCAATCAGCCCCAGCATTTT. Amino acids: CASSWSGTGGNQPQHF.

The chain has TRBV24-1 and TRBJ2-5; 8 positions agree with TRBD2. V trimming: 2 bases; J trimming: 5 bases; junction bases outside the gene matches: 9. The CDR3 extends over 16 amino acids. Germline V gene data show CDR1 as KGHDR and CDR2 as SFDVKD. CDR3 region: CATSDSQAGVGETQYF. In nucleotides, the CDR3 is TGTGCCACCAGTGATTCGCAAGCGGGGGTGGGGGAGACCCAGTACTTC.

This clone was seen a few times. This chain links TRBV3-1 (or the pseudogene TRBV3-2) with TRBJ1-2; D gene ambiguous. From germline, CDR1 is LGHDT and CDR2 YNNKEL (reference sequence). Trimming removed 4 bases at V and 0 bases at J, with 9 bases between. The CDR3 is 14 amino acids. CDR3 nucleotide sequence: TGTGCCAGCAGCCCCCAGATAGCTAACTATGGCTACACCTTC. Translation gives CASSPQIANYGYTF.

The chain links TRBV3-1 (or the pseudogene TRBV3-2) to TRBJ2-7; tentatively, D is TRBD1 (5 bases). Germline values: CDR1 LGHDT, CDR2 YNNKEL (reference sequence). V lost 2 bases and J lost 9, with 11 bases in between. CDR3 length: 12 residues. The DNA of the CDR3 is TGTGCCAGCAGCCAACGAGGTAGGGGGCAGTACTTC. Translation gives CASSQRGRGQYF.

V usage is TRBV4-1 and J usage is TRBJ1-6; the D is unclear. V lost 4 bases and J lost 12, with 19 bases in between. The CDR3 consists of 15 residues. Germline V gene lookup returns CDR1 MGHRA and CDR2 YSYEKL. In nucleotides, the CDR3 is TGCGCCAGCAGCCCCGGGTGGACCATCCGGGGACCCCTCCACTTT. Translation gives CASSPGWTIRGPLHF.

This clone was counted once. The chain employs TRBV18 and TRBJ2-1; TRBD2 matches 8 bases. This CDR3 has 15 amino acids. Germline CDR1 reads KGHSH; CDR2 reads LQKENI. The V segment lost 0 bases and the J segment 8 bases; nucleotides outside the gene matches: 6. CDR3 residues: CASSPPTGGPHEQFF. CDR3 DNA: TGTGCCAGCTCACCACCGACGGGGGGGCCCCATGAGCAGTTCTTC.

The V and J genes are TRBV6-4 and TRBJ2-2, with D hard to call. This CDR3 has 12 amino acids. Trimming shortened V by 6 bases and J by 2 bases, and 4 bases separated the two germline ends. Germline values: CDR1 MRHNA, CDR2 SNTAGT. CDR3 residues: CASRPNTGELFF. CDR3 nucleotide sequence: TGTGCCAGCAGACCCAACACCGGGGAGCTGTTTTTT.

This chain connects TRBV4-1 to TRBJ2-7, with TRBD1 as a possible D gene (6 bases). This CDR3 has 16 amino acids. The ends were cut back, 0 bases at V and 2 bases at J, with 14 bases in the middle. CDR1 and CDR2 from the germline V gene are MGHRA and YSYEKL. The CDR3 DNA follows: TGCGCCAGCAGCCAAGAAGGGGGATTTGCTACCTACGAGCAGTACTTC. This gives the protein CASSQEGGFATYEQYF.

The chain uses TRBV10-3 and TRBJ2-3; 9 bases line up with TRBD2. V lost 2 bases and J lost 4; bases outside the gene matches: 10. The CDR3 has 17 residues. Looked up from germline, CDR1 is ENHRY and CDR2 is SYGVKD. The CDR3 DNA reads TGTGCCATCAGTGAGACTACTAGCGGGTTAATGTCAGATACGCAGTATTTT. This codes for CAISETTSGLMSDTQYF.

V and J are TRBV10-2 and TRBJ2-1; 7 bases are shared with TRBD2. Germline V gives CDR1 WSHSY, CDR2 SAAADI. V shed 2 bases and J 12 bases; nucleotides not matched to a gene: 4. The CDR3 totals 12 residues. This CDR3 reads CASSEALAGQFF. CDR3 DNA: TGCGCCAGCAGTGAGGCCTTAGCGGGGCAGTTCTTC.

The chain recombines TRBV7-3 with TRBJ1-4; D remains unclear. In germline, CDR1 is SGHTA, CDR2 FQGTGA. The CDR3 has 13 amino acids. Deletions cut 1 base from V and 8 bases from J, with 8 bases between. As DNA, the CDR3 is TGTGCCAGCAGCTTAAGGCAGGAAGAAAAACTGTTTTTT. Its translation: CASSLRQEEKLFF.

The gene calls are TRBV27 and TRBJ2-7; a possible D gene is TRBD1 (5 bases). CDR3 length equals 16 residues. Germline values: CDR1 MNHEY, CDR2 SMNVEV (reference sequence). The V gene lost 0 bases and the J gene lost 0 bases, with 12 bases spanning the gap. The CDR3 coding sequence is TGTGCCAGCAGTTTATCGGGGCAGTCCCTCTCCTACGAGCAGTACTTC. Protein sequence: CASSLSGQSLSYEQYF.

The J gene is TRBJ1-2, the V gene TRBV12-3 or TRBV12-4; TRBD1 might be the D (6 bases). This CDR3 is built from 13 residues. Trimming took off 5 bases at V and 4 bases at J, with 11 bases between the two ends. CDR3 nucleotide sequence: TGTGCCAGCAGTACAGGGATTCCCTATGGCTACACCTTC. Its protein product is CASSTGIPYGYTF.

This chain connects TRBV7-2 to TRBJ1-4; perhaps TRBD1 as D (5 bases). Per the germline V gene, CDR1 is SGHTA and CDR2 is FQGNSA. V lost 4 bases, J lost 10 bases, and 13 bases lay in between. CDR3 length equals 13 residues. The CDR3 DNA follows: TGTGCCAGCAGCTCTTCAAATGGGGGAAAACTGTTTTTT. It specifies CASSSSNGGKLFF.

The chain recombines TRBV14 with TRBJ2-7; no definite D call. The CDR3 runs 14 residues. Germline V CDR1 and CDR2: SGHDN, FVKESK. V lost 1 base to trimming and J lost 3 bases, with 10 bases between them. The CDR3 region is CASSQVAGGYEQYF. For the CDR3, the DNA is TGTGCCAGCAGCCAAGTCGCAGGCGGCTACGAGCAGTACTTC.

The CDR3 DNA reads as TGCAGCGGATCGACAGGGGTGAACACTGAAGCTTTCTTT. Its protein is CSGSTGVNTEAFF. The chain recombines TRBV29-1 with TRBJ1-1; TRBD1 agrees at 8 bases. The length of the CDR3 is 13 residues. Germline CDR1 reads SQVTM; CDR2 reads ANQGSEA. Trimming at V came to 7 bases and at J to 0 bases, leaving 4 bases not matched to a gene. Together with reference TRBV29-1 and TRBJ1-1, the CDR3 gives the full variable domain: SAVISQKPSRDICQRGTSLTIQCQVDSQVTMMFWYRQQPGQSLTLIATANQGSEATYESGFVIDKFPISRPNLTFSTLTVSNMSPEDSSIYLCSGSTGVNTEAFFGQGTRLTVV.

V and J are TRBV5-4 and TRBJ2-1; a possible D gene is TRBD2 (6 bases). Trimming removed 0 bases from V and 10 bases from J, with 17 bases in between. Germline CDR1 and CDR2: SGHNT and YYREEE (reference sequence). The CDR3 spans 15 residues. Written as DNA, the CDR3 is TGTGCCAGCAGCTTGGCCGGGGGACTGGGATGGGAGCAGTTCTTC. Residues: CASSLAGGLGWEQFF.

This rearrangement joins TRBV24-1 to TRBJ2-1; TRBD2 matches at 11 bases. CDR1 and CDR2 from the germline V gene are KGHDR and SFDVKD. The CDR3 runs to 15 residues. Trimming removed 4 bases from V and 8 bases from J; junction bases left unmatched: 6. In DNA form, the CDR3 reads TGTGCCACCAGTGACACTAGCGGGGGCCGGGATGAGCAGTTCTTC. This gives the protein CATSDTSGGRDEQFF.

The CDR3 nucleotides are TGTGCCAGCTCATCCTACACAGGGCCCGGGGAGCTGTTTTTT. It is translated as CASSSYTGPGELFF. V is TRBV18 and J is TRBJ2-2, with D possibly being TRBD1 (6 bases). The CDR3 has 14 amino acids. CDR1 and CDR2 from the germline V gene are KGHSH and LQKENI. V was pared by 5 bases and J by 6 bases, with 13 bases between. The full variable domain, with the rest looked up from reference TRBV18 and TRBJ2-2, is NAGVMQNPRHLVRRRGQEARLRCSPMKGHSHVYWYRQLPEEGLKFMVYLQKENIIDESGMPKERFSAEFPKEGPSILRIQQVVRGDSAAYFCASSSYTGPGELFFGEGSRLTVL.

The genes are TRBV7-9 and TRBJ2-7; a possible D gene is TRBD2 (7 bases). The CDR3 consists of 16 residues. The V end lost 4 bases, the J end lost 2 bases, and 18 bases lay between the germline ends. Germline values: CDR1 SEHNR, CDR2 FQNEAQ (reference sequence). The CDR3 sequence: CASSYSGGPVAYEQYF. DNA for the CDR3: TGTGCCAGCAGCTACTCCGGGGGGCCGGTTGCCTACGAGCAGTACTTC.

V usage is TRBV25-1 and J usage is TRBJ1-2, with TRBD1 matching 7 bases. The length of the CDR3 is 14 residues. The V and J ends lost 4 bases and 4 bases, in that order; junction bases with no gene match: 6. Germline V lookup: CDR1 MGHDK, CDR2 SYGVNS. CDR3 sequence: CASSGGTEAYGYTF. In nucleotides, the CDR3 is TGTGCCAGCAGTGGGGGGACAGAGGCCTATGGCTACACCTTC.

The genes are TRBV7-2 and TRBJ2-3, with 12 bases lining up with TRBD2. Germline V CDR1 and CDR2: SGHTA, FQGNSA. After removal of 5 bases from V and 4 bases from J, the junction contained 7 bases not matched to a gene. This CDR3 spans 16 amino acids. CDR3 DNA: TGTGCCAGCAGCCAGAGGGCTAGCGGGGGGGCAGATACGCAGTATTTT. Amino acid sequence: CASSQRASGGADTQYF. Filled out from reference TRBV7-2 and TRBJ2-3, the complete variable domain reads GAGVSQSPSNKVTEKGKDVELRCDPISGHTALYWYRQSLGQGLEFLIYFQGNSAPDKSGLPSDRFSAERTGGSVSTLTIQRTQQEDSAVYLCASSQRASGGADTQYFGPGTRLTVL.